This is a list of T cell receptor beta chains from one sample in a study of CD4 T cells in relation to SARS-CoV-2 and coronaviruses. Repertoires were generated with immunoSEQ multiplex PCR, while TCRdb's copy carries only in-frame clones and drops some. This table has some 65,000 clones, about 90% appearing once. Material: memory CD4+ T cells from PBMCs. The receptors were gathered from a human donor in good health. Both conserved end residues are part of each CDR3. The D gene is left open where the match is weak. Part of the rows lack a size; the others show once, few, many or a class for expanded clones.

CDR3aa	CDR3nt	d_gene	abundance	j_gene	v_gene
CASNLQGALGDTQYF	TGTGCCAGCAACTTGCAGGGGGCGCTTGGAGATACGCAGTATTTT	TRBD1	few	TRBJ2-3	TRBV9
CASSLGTGGYQPQHF	TGTGCCAGCAGCCTAGGGACAGGGGGATATCAGCCCCAGCATTTT	TRBD1	-	TRBJ1-5	TRBV6-6
CASMVTGLGYTF	TGTGCCAGTATGGTGACAGGTCTAGGCTACACCTTC	-	-	TRBJ1-2	TRBV19
CASSRTGDYEGNTIYF	TGTGCCAGCAGTCGGACAGGGGATTATGAAGGAAACACCATATATTTT	TRBD1	-	TRBJ1-3	TRBV6-2/TRBV6-3
CASSELRGTGELFF	TGTGCCAGCAGTGAACTCAGGGGCACCGGGGAGCTGTTTTTT	-	-	TRBJ2-2	TRBV2
CSVESGANVLTF	TGCAGCGTTGAATCCGGGGCCAACGTCCTGACTTTC	-	-	TRBJ2-6	TRBV29-1
CASSVDSYGYTF	TGTGCCAGCAGCGTTGACAGCTATGGCTACACCTTC	-	-	TRBJ1-2	TRBV9
CASAHRAYEQYF	TGTGCCAGCGCCCACAGGGCTTACGAGCAGTACTTC	-	-	TRBJ2-7	TRBV25-1
CSAGGINTEAFF	TGCAGCGCTGGAGGGATCAACACTGAAGCTTTCTTT	-	-	TRBJ1-1	TRBV29-1
CASGLEQGTEAFF	TGTGCTAGTGGTTTGGAACAGGGGACTGAAGCTTTCTTT	TRBD1	-	TRBJ1-1	TRBV12-5
CASSSDSYGYTF	TGCGCCAGCAGTTCGGACTCCTATGGCTACACCTTC	-	-	TRBJ1-2	TRBV10-1
CASRPGVPTGELFF	TGTGCCAGCAGGCCAGGAGTACCCACCGGGGAGCTGTTTTTT	-	-	TRBJ2-2	TRBV11-2
CASSLALGGSSEAFF	TGTGCCAGCAGCTTAGCTCTAGGGGGGTCCTCTGAAGCTTTCTTT	-	-	TRBJ1-1	TRBV5-4
CSVGNIQETQYF	TGCAGCGTTGGTAACATCCAAGAGACCCAGTACTTC	-	-	TRBJ2-5	TRBV29-1